Below are 12 T cell receptor beta chains sequenced from a single sample in a study of Graves' ophthalmopathy and Graves' hyperthyroidism. Using RNA transcripts, the TCR beta CDR3 regions were amplified. Scientists carried out first-round RT-PCR using HTBI primers and then a second-round multiplex PCR. MiXCR was run by TCRdb on the multiplex PCR reads, yielding one entry per CDR3 protein. The data contain hundreds of thousands of distinct CDR3 sequences, about 24% of them seen just once; the ten biggest clones take up more than 5.5%. What was sequenced was peripheral blood. The source of these receptors is a woman aged 18-29 years with stable Graves' hyperthyroidism. Some clones in this sample may be carry-over from other donors' samples.

Note on this clonotype: A single base separates this from a much larger clone, so it may be a read error. V gene TRBV11-1 combines with J gene TRBJ2-7; D uncertain. The CDR3 runs to 16 residues. Trimming stripped 2 bases from V and 4 bases from J, with 18 bases between. The germline CDR1 and CDR2 sequences are SGHAT and FQDESV (reference sequence). The CDR3 DNA reads TGTGCCAGCAGCTTATATGGTGTGGGCCTAGGATACGAGCAGTACTTC. Amino acids: CASSLYGVGLGYEQYF.

The chain carries TRBV12-3 or TRBV12-4 and TRBJ1-5; possible D gene TRBD1, 6 bases. V dropped 5 bases and J dropped 5 bases, with 13 bases sitting between them. The CDR3 extends over 14 amino acids. In DNA, the CDR3 is TGTGCCAGCAGTGACGACAGGCGGGATCAGCCCCAGCATTTT. Translating it yields CASSDDRRDQPQHF.

This clonotype was detected ten times or more. The chain is built from TRBV29-1 and TRBJ2-7; no clear D. CDR1 and CDR2 (germline): SQVTM, ANQGSEA. The CDR3 has 12 residues. V lost 1 base to trimming and J lost 6 bases, with 10 bases between them. The CDR3 bases are TGCAGCGTTGAAGTCAAAGGCAGCGAGCAGTACTTC. As protein: CSVEVKGSEQYF.

This clonotype has at least ten counts. The chain recombines TRBV2 with TRBJ1-1, with 7 positions matching TRBD1. Germline CDR1 SNHLY, CDR2 FYNNEI. CDR3 length: 14 amino acids. V lost 4 bases to trimming and J lost 2 bases; unmatched junction nucleotides: 4. DNA of the CDR3: TGTGCCAGCAGTGTAGACAGGGCAAACACTGAAGCTTTCTTT. Protein sequence: CASSVDRANTEAFF.

The rearrangement links TRBV4-1 to TRBJ2-7; D gene uncertain. Germline CDR1 is MGHRA and CDR2 is YSYEKL. V lost 0 bases, J lost 8 bases, and 14 bases lay in between. The CDR3 loop spans 14 amino acids. CDR3 sequence: CASSQEGGRAKQYF. The CDR3 nucleotides read TGCGCCAGCAGCCAAGAGGGCGGCCGGGCAAAGCAGTACTTC.

This clonotype appeared many times. The chain joins TRBV7-9 to TRBJ1-2; no clear D. The CDR3 is 12 amino acids. V shed 5 bases and J shed 6 bases, with 10 bases lying between them. Per germline, CDR1 SEHNR and CDR2 FQNEAQ (reference sequence). The CDR3, as DNA: TGTGCCAGCAGCCTAAGGTTTGATGGCTACACCTTC. It translates to CASSLRFDGYTF.

CDR3 coding DNA: TGTGCCAGCAGCTATACGGGGCGGGACATTCAGTACTTC. This codes for CASSYTGRDIQYF. The genes are TRBV7-2 and TRBJ2-4, with D possibly called TRBD1 or TRBD2 (5 bases each). Germline values: CDR1 SGHTA, CDR2 FQGNSA. V lost 4 bases, J lost 8 bases, and 12 bases lay in between. This CDR3 contains 13 residues.

This clonotype appeared a few times. The chain couples TRBV19 to TRBJ1-1; possible D gene TRBD1, 5 bases. V shed 4 bases and J shed 0 bases, with 9 bases lying between them. This CDR3 has 14 residues. Germline V gene lookup returns CDR1 LNHDA and CDR2 SQIVND (reference sequence). For the CDR3, the DNA is TGTGCCAGTAGTACCGGGGCTCTGAACACTGAAGCTTTCTTT. Translating gives CASSTGALNTEAFF.

The table lists this clonotype with a count of one. The J gene is TRBJ1-6, the V gene TRBV12-3 or TRBV12-4; D not resolved. The CDR3 covers 16 residues. Trimming took off 1 base at V and 9 bases at J, with 16 bases between the two ends. CDR3 amino acids: CASSLGSGVHSSPLHF. In DNA form, the CDR3 reads TGTGCCAGCAGTTTAGGGTCCGGGGTCCATAGTTCACCCCTCCACTTT.

The chain carries TRBV27 and TRBJ2-5; possible D gene TRBD2, 6 bases. The CDR3 covers 14 residues. Deletions cut 5 bases from V and 5 bases from J, with 15 bases between. Per germline, CDR1 MNHEY and CDR2 SMNVEV (reference sequence). The CDR3 coding sequence is TGTGCCAGCAGTCCCCTATTGAGCGGGGAGACCCAGTACTTC. This gives the protein CASSPLLSGETQYF.

This clonotype was counted between two and nine times. V and J are TRBV4-2 and TRBJ1-1, with TRBD1 identical over 12 bases. With 5 bases clipped from V and 4 bases from J, the junction kept 11 bases outside the gene matches. The CDR3 sequence is 17 residues long. The germline V gene has CDR1 LGHNA and CDR2 YNFKEQ. The CDR3 DNA is TGTGCCAGCAGCAAAACTGGGACAGGGGGCCTTGGCACTGAAGCTTTCTTT. This encodes CASSKTGTGGLGTEAFF.

This clonotype was counted many times. This sequence joins TRBV20-1 and TRBJ1-2; D call uncertain. The CDR3 consists of 18 residues. From germline, CDR1 is DFQATT and CDR2 SNEGSKA (reference sequence). The V gene lost 4 bases and the J gene lost 2 bases, with 26 bases spanning the gap. CDR3 DNA: TGCAGTGCTATACTCAAGGCAAGAGACGGCTGGGTGAACTATGGCTACACCTTC. Protein sequence: CSAILKARDGWVNYGYTF.